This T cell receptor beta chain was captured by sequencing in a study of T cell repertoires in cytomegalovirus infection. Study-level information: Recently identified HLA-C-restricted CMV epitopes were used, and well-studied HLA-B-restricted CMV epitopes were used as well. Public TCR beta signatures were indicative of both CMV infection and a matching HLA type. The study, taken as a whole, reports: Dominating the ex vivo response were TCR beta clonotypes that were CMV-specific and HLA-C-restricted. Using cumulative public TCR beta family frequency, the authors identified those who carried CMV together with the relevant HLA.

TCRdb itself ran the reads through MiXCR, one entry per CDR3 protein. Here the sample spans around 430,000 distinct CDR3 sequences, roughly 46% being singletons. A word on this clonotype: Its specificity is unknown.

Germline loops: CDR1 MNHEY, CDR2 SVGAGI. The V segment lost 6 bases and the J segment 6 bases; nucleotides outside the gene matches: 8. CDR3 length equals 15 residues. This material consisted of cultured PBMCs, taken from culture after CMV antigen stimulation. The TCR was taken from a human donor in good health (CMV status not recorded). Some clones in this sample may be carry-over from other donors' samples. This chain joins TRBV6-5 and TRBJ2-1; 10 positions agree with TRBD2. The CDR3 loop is CASRTSGDGGNEQFF. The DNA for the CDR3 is TGTGCCAGCAGAACTAGCGGGGACGGGGGCAATGAGCAGTTCTTC.